A single sample gave rise to the 5 T cell receptor beta chains below, sequenced in a study of a mutant IDH1 vaccine in newly diagnosed glioma. The repertoire was sequenced with immunoSEQ multiplex PCR; TCRdb's copy has only in-frame clones and lacks some. The table lists about 40,000 clones, 75% to 85% of them singletons. Their antigen targets remain unknown. Indicated time point: week 11, during vaccination. In the vaccine, a single dose held 300 ug of the mutant IDH1 20-mer peptide, along with topical imiquimod. The input for sequencing was peripheral blood mononuclear cells (PBMCs), taken from a glioma patient whose treatment included an IDH1 peptide vaccine. These receptors all come from a woman under 40 with glioma. Some clones in this sample may be carry-over from other donors' samples.

The sample holds one count of this clone. J is TRBJ2-7 and V is TRBV6-5; 11 bases agree with TRBD2. There are 15 residues in the CDR3. After removal of 5 bases from V and 0 bases from J, the junction contained 3 bases not matched to a gene. Looked up from germline, CDR1 is MNHEY and CDR2 is SVGAGI. The chain's CDR3 is CASSAGTSGSYEQYF. CDR3 nucleotides: TGTGCCAGCAGTGCTGGGACTAGCGGCTCCTACGAGCAGTACTTC.

V is TRBV5-6 and J is TRBJ2-5; 7 bases line up with TRBD2. Losses at the gene ends were 4 bases for V and 2 bases for J; bases not matched to a gene: 8. The CDR3 totals 15 residues. CDR1 is SGHDT and CDR2 is YYEEEE in the germline V gene. In DNA, the CDR3 is TGTGCCAGCAGCCTCGGGAGGAGGAGGCAAGAGACCCAGTACTTC. Its translation: CASSLGRRRQETQYF.

The chain combines TRBV4-1 with TRBJ2-5; the D call may be TRBD1 or TRBD2 (6 bases each). The CDR3 sequence is 16 residues long. V lost 4 bases, J lost 4 bases, and 19 bases lay in between. The germline gives CDR1 MGHRA, CDR2 YSYEKL. CDR3 protein: CASSLSDGGHGETQYF. The CDR3 bases are TGCGCCAGCAGCCTTTCCGACGGGGGACACGGAGAGACCCAGTACTTC.

This clone has just one count. V and J are TRBV28 and TRBJ2-3; TRBD2 matches 11 bases. V trimming: 8 bases; J trimming: 8 bases; junction bases outside the gene matches: 3. CDR1 is MDHEN, CDR2 SYDVKM, per germline. This CDR3 has 12 residues. The CDR3 bases are TGTGCCAGCTCCGGGACTAGCGGTACGCAGTATTTT. Translation gives CASSGTSGTQYF.

The chain couples TRBV5-5 to TRBJ2-7, with D maybe TRBD1 (5 bases). V was shortened by 4 bases and J by 3 bases, with 14 bases between the two germline ends. Germline assignment: CDR1 SGHKS and CDR2 YYEKEE (reference sequence). The CDR3 extends over 14 amino acids. This chain's CDR3 is CASSGLQAFYEQYF. CDR3 bases: TGTGCCAGCAGCGGCCTACAGGCTTTCTACGAGCAGTACTTC.